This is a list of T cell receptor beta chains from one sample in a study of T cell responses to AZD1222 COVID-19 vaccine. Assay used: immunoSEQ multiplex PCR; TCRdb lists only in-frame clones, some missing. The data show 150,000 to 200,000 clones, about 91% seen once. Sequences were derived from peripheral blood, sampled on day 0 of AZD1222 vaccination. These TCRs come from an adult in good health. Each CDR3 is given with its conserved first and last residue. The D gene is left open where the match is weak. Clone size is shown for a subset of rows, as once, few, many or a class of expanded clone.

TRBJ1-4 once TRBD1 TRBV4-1 CASSQDYGQGNEKLFF TGCGCCAGCAGCCAAGATTACGGACAGGGTAATGAAAAACTGTTTTTT
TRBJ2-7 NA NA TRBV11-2 CASSLDSLPYEQYF TGTGCCAGCAGCTTAGACAGCCTTCCCTACGAGCAGTACTTC
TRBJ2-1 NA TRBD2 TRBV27 CASSSPPVAGVENEQFF TGTGCCAGCAGTTCCCCCCCCGTAGCGGGAGTGGAAAATGAGCAGTTCTTC
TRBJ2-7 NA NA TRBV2 CASSRSLWGHEQYF TGTGCCAGCAGTCGCTCCTTGTGGGGCCACGAGCAGTACTTC
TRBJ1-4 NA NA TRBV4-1 CASSPRALANEKLFF TGCGCCAGCAGCCCTAGGGCGCTGGCTAATGAAAAACTGTTTTTT
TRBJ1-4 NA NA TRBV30 CAWSYDPTNEKLFF TGTGCCTGGAGTTATGACCCAACTAATGAAAAACTGTTTTTT
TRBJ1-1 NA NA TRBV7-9 CASSLGGRTEAFF TGTGCCAGCAGCTTAGGGGGGCGGACTGAAGCTTTCTTT
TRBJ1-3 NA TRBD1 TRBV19 CASGDRASGNTIYF TGTGCCAGTGGTGACAGGGCATCTGGAAACACCATATATTTT
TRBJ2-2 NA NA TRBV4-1 CASSPQLGGTNTGELFF TGCGCCAGCAGCCCCCAATTAGGCGGGACGAACACCGGGGAGCTGTTTTTT
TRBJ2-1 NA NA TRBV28 CASSFRAGSSYNEQFF TGTGCCAGCAGTTTCAGGGCGGGAAGCTCCTACAATGAGCAGTTCTTC
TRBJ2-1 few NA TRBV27 CASSTIRRGDYNEQFF TGTGCCAGCAGTACTATCCGAAGGGGGGATTACAATGAGCAGTTCTTC
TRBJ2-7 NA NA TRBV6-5 CASSTRTRVGQYF TGTGCCAGCAGCACCCGGACCCGAGTAGGGCAGTACTTC
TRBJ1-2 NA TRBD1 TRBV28 CASRAPGQGGGYTF TGTGCCAGCAGGGCTCCGGGACAGGGAGGCGGCTACACCTTC
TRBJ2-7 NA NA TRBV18 CASSPGLGGEQYF TGTGCCAGCTCACCAGGCTTGGGAGGCGAGCAGTACTTC
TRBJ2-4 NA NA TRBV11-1 CASSNRDFENIQYF TGTGCCAGCAGCAACCGGGACTTTGAAAACATTCAGTACTTC
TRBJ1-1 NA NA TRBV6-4 CASSAAMNTEAFF TGTGCCAGCAGTGCAGCCATGAACACTGAAGCTTTCTTT
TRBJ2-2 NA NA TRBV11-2 CASSSTDLHTGELFF TGTGCCAGCAGCTCGACAGACTTACACACCGGGGAGCTGTTTTTT
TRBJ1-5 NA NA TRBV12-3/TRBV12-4 CASSYSEQPQHF TGTGCCAGCAGCTACAGTGAACAGCCCCAGCATTTT
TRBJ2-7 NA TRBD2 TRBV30 CAWSAASGRARGSYEQYF TGTGCCTGGAGTGCTGCTAGCGGGAGGGCCCGAGGCTCCTACGAGCAGTACTTC
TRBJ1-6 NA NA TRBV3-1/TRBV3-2 CASSFPSSTLHF TGTGCCAGCAGCTTCCCCTCCTCCACCCTCCACTTT
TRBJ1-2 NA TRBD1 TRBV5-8 CASSPRQGPNYGYTF TGTGCCAGCAGCCCCCGACAGGGACCTAACTATGGCTACACCTTC
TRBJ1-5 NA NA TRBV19 CASGGSLSNQPQHF TGTGCCAGTGGGGGCTCCCTTAGCAATCAGCCCCAGCATTTT
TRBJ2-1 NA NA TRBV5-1 CASSLIGTGSYNEQFF TGCGCCAGCAGCTTGATTGGGACTGGTTCCTACAATGAGCAGTTCTTC
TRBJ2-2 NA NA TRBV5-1 CASSLGTSNTGELFF TGCGCCAGCAGCTTGGGGACTTCGAACACCGGGGAGCTGTTTTTT
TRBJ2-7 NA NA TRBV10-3 CAISESLQGVYEQYF TGTGCCATCAGTGAGTCTCTACAGGGCGTTTACGAGCAGTACTTC
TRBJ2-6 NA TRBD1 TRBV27 CASSPRQGAPGANVLTF TGTGCCAGCAGTCCGAGACAGGGGGCGCCTGGGGCCAACGTCCTGACTTTC
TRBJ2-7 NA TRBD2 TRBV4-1 CASSQATSGSYEQYF TGCGCCAGCAGCCAAGCGACTAGCGGGAGCTACGAGCAGTACTTC
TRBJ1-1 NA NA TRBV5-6 CASSFWGVNTEAFF TGTGCCAGCAGCTTCTGGGGGGTGAACACTGAAGCTTTCTTT
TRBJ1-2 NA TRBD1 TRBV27 CASSRIRGSLYGYTF TGTGCCAGCAGCCGAATCAGGGGGTCCCTCTATGGCTACACCTTC
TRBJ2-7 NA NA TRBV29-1 CSVASSGYEQYF TGCAGCGTTGCTAGTAGCGGTTACGAGCAGTACTTC
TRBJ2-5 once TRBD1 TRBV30 CAWTTDRGGETQYF TGTGCCTGGACTACTGACAGGGGCGGAGAGACCCAGTACTTC
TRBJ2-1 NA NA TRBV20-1 CSASAPTAGNEQFF TGCAGTGCTAGTGCCCCAACGGCTGGCAATGAGCAGTTCTTC
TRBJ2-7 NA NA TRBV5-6 CASSPPPGQILGEQYF TGTGCCAGCAGCCCCCCCCCAGGACAGATTTTGGGCGAGCAGTACTTC
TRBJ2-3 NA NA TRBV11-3 CASSLAYGIPDTQYF TGTGCCAGCAGCTTAGCATACGGGATCCCAGATACGCAGTATTTT
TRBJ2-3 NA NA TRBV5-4 CASSLAGTDTQYF TGTGCCAGCAGCTTAGCGGGCACAGATACGCAGTATTTT
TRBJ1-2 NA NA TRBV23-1 CASRGPSRSNYGYTF TGCGCCAGCAGGGGGCCCAGCCGCTCTAACTATGGCTACACCTTC
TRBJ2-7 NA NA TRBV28 CASSPLSPEQYF TGTGCCAGCAGTCCACTCAGCCCCGAGCAGTACTTC
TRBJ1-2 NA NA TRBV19 CASSYGAHGYTF TGTGCCAGTAGTTACGGCGCTCATGGCTACACCTTC
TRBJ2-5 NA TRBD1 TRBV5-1 CASMLTGAGETQYF TGCGCCAGCATGCTGACAGGGGCGGGAGAGACCCAGTACTTC
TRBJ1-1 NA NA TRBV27 CASSPGYRMGAFF TGTGCCAGCAGTCCGGGATATAGAATGGGAGCTTTCTTT
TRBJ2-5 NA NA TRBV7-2 CASSLGLIVEETQYF TGTGCCAGCAGCTTAGGATTAATAGTTGAAGAGACCCAGTACTTC
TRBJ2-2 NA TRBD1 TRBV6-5 CASSYSPTGTGELFF TGTGCCAGCAGTTACTCCCCGACAGGGACCGGGGAGCTGTTTTTT
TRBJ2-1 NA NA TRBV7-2 CASSHNPRGTGTYNEQFF TGTGCCAGCAGCCATAACCCCCGAGGGACTGGCACCTACAATGAGCAGTTCTTC
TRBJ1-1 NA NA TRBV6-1 CASREATNTEAFF TGTGCCAGCAGGGAAGCCACTAACACTGAAGCTTTCTTT